This T cell receptor beta chain originates from a study of shared clonotypes between healthy human individuals. Clones were sequenced by immunoSEQ multiplex PCR, and TCRdb holds only the in-frame ones, with some missing. The sample yields 2 million to 2.5 million clones, roughly 92% seen once. Points on this clone: The antigen is unknown.

Study-level points and caveats: Clonotype sharing among the donors was expected to vary with sequencing depth.

Germline assignment: CDR1 MNHNS and CDR2 SASEGT. The CDR3 runs 13 residues. The ends lost 4 bases at V and 7 bases at J; junction bases unmatched: 3. The sequenced sample was naive CD4+ T cells from PBMCs. Subset reported: CD45RA+ positively selected. J is TRBJ1-5 and V is TRBV6-1; 8 positions agree with TRBD1. The receptor comes from a man between 18 and 35 years old in good health. Some clones in this sample may be carry-over from other donors' samples. The CDR3 DNA follows: TGTGCCAGCAGTGGAGGACAGGGACAGCCCCAGCATTTT. Translating it yields CASSGGQGQPQHF.